What follows are 10 T cell receptor beta chains derived from one specimen sequenced in a study of T cells in Graves' hyperthyroidism and ophthalmopathy. RNA transcripts provided the source from which TCR beta CDR3 regions were amplified. The TCR CDR3 was amplified in a first-round RT-PCR using the HTBI primer set. One entry per CDR3 protein results from TCRdb running MiXCR on the multiplex PCR reads. The sample comprises hundreds of thousands of distinct CDR3 sequences, 18% of which are singletons, and about two fifths rests with the top ten. Sequencing was done on a sample of blood. The receptors derive from a man in his forties with Graves' hyperthyroidism.

This clonotype was observed a few times. The rearrangement uses TRBV9 and TRBJ2-1; tentative D call: TRBD2 (7 bases). CDR3 length: 17 amino acids. From germline, CDR1 is SGDLS and CDR2 YYNGEE. V gave up 7 bases and J gave up 0 bases, with 20 bases separating them. CDR3: CASGTGGGGSSYNEQFF. In DNA form, the CDR3 reads TGTGCCAGCGGCACGGGGGGCGGGGGCTCCTCCTACAATGAGCAGTTCTTC.

This clonotype was detected only once. V is TRBV18 and J is TRBJ2-3; D uncertain. This CDR3 contains 16 residues. V was cut by 2 bases and J by 2 bases, with 14 bases left in between. Germline V CDR1 and CDR2: KGHSH, LQKENI. In DNA form, the CDR3 reads TGTGCCAGCTCACCAGTTGGAGCTAGGCACACAGATACGCAGTATTTT. It encodes CASSPVGARHTDTQYF.

This clonotype has just a few counts. This chain links TRBV4-3 with TRBJ1-2; 8 bases map to TRBD1. Germline V gene sequence: CDR1 LGHNA, CDR2 YSLEER. The CDR3 is 17 amino acids. V trimming: 0 bases; J trimming: 1 base; junction bases outside the gene matches: 7. CDR3: CASSQDRGQGYNYGYTF. In DNA form, the CDR3 reads TGCGCCAGCAGCCAAGATCGCGGACAGGGCTATAACTATGGCTACACCTTC.

In this sample, this clonotype turned up many times. CDR3 sequence reads: CAISESEMSSYEQYF. The CDR3 DNA reads TGTGCCATCAGTGAGTCCGAGATGAGTTCCTACGAGCAGTACTTC. The chain combines TRBV10-3 with TRBJ2-7; D is unclear. The germline V and J ends were trimmed by 0 bases and 1 base, with 10 bases remaining between them. The CDR3 extends over 15 amino acids. Looked up from germline, CDR1 is ENHRY and CDR2 is SYGVKD.

This clonotype was recorded at least ten times. The chain uses TRBV6-2 or TRBV6-3 and TRBJ1-1, with D tentatively TRBD1 (5 bases). Trimming stripped 4 bases from V and 3 bases from J, with 15 bases between. The germline V gene has CDR1 MNHEY and CDR2 SVGEGT. There are 15 residues in the CDR3. CDR3 amino acids: CASSFAGPLDTEAFF. In DNA form, the CDR3 reads TGTGCCAGCAGTTTCGCGGGACCCTTGGACACTGAAGCTTTCTTT.

At least ten counts were recorded for this clonotype. The chain couples TRBV27 to TRBJ2-7; 8 bases are shared with TRBD1. Germline loops: CDR1 MNHEY, CDR2 SMNVEV (reference sequence). The trim removed 1 base at V and 2 bases at J, leaving 4 bases unmatched. This CDR3 has 15 residues. The CDR3 sequence: CASSLYRDRTYEQYF. The DNA of the CDR3 is TGTGCCAGCAGTTTATACCGGGACAGGACCTACGAGCAGTACTTC.

V gene TRBV19 combines with J gene TRBJ2-2; 8 bases map to TRBD1. Unmatched junction bases numbered 4, after V lost 2 bases and J lost 5 bases. CDR1 and CDR2 from the germline V gene are LNHDA and SQIVND (reference sequence). The CDR3 extends over 15 amino acids. CDR3 coding DNA: TGTGCCAGTAGTATACGGACAGGGAGTACCGGGGAGCTGTTTTTT. This gives the protein CASSIRTGSTGELFF.

At least ten counts were recorded for this clonotype. The rearrangement joins TRBV2 to TRBJ2-1; D remains unclear. The germline V and J ends were trimmed by 7 bases and 9 bases, with 13 bases remaining between them. CDR1 and CDR2 (germline): SNHLY, FYNNEI. The CDR3 is 12 residues long. Written as DNA, the CDR3 is TGTGCCAGCACACTGGGGTCGAGTGAGCAGTTCTTC. Its protein is CASTLGSSEQFF.

This clonotype was counted only a few times. This rearrangement joins TRBV6-2 or TRBV6-3 to TRBJ2-5, with TRBD1 identical over 10 bases. The germline gives CDR1 MNHEY, CDR2 SVGEGT. The ends lost 2 bases at V and 5 bases at J; junction bases unmatched: 5. CDR3 length equals 15 residues. CDR3 amino acids: CASSYPTGGRETQYF. In nucleotides, the CDR3 is TGTGCCAGCAGTTACCCGACAGGGGGCAGGGAGACCCAGTACTTC.

This clonotype has a handful of counts. The V gene is TRBV7-9, the J gene TRBJ2-5, with D possibly TRBD1 on 5 matching bases. This CDR3 is built from 13 residues. Between the trimmed V and J ends, which lost 5 bases and 3 bases, there was a span of 10 bases. Germline V gives CDR1 SEHNR, CDR2 FQNEAQ (reference sequence). The CDR3 region has the DNA TGTGCCAGCAGCCAGGGAAATGAAGAGACCCAGTACTTC. Residues: CASSQGNEETQYF.